This TCR beta chain was identified during a study of shared clonotypes between healthy human individuals. Naivety among CD8 cells was defined by CD45RO negativity and positive CCR7 selection, thereby excluding terminally differentiated effector memory CD45RA+ cells. Looked up from germline, CDR1 is SGHNT and CDR2 is YENEEA. Trimming removed 1 base from V and 3 bases from J, with 12 bases in between. This CDR3 has 15 residues. Deep was the level at which the assay was run. Data came from immunoSEQ multiplex PCR; TCRdb stores just in-frame clones and leaves some out. The data contain around 2,100,000 clones, less than 95% of them seen just once; the ten biggest clones take up more than 0.9%. A remark on this clone: Its antigen is currently unknown.

Overall study findings and caveats: Generally, naive subsets (rather than memory subsets) showed larger estimated richness.

The chain is built from TRBV11-3 and TRBJ2-5, with D possibly TRBD1 on 5 matching bases. Sequenced: naive CD8+ T cells sorted from blood. This sequence was found in a man between 18 and 35 years old in good health. The CDR3: CASSLGAGMEETQYF. The CDR3 bases are TGTGCCAGCAGCTTAGGGGCAGGGATGGAAGAGACCCAGTACTTC.